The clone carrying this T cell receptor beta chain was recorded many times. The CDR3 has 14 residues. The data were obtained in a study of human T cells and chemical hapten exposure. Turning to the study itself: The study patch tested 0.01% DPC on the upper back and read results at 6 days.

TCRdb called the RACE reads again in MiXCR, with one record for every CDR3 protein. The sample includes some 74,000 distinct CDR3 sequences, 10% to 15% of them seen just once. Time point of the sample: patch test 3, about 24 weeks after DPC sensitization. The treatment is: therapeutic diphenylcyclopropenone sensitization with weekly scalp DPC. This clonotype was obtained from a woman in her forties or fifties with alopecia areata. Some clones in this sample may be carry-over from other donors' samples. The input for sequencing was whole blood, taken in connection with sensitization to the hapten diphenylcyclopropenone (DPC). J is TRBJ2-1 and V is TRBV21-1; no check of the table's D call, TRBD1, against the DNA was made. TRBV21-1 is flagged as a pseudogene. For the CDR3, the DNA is TGTGCCAGCAGCGTTACCGGGACAGCTAATGAGCAGTTCTTC. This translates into CASSVTGTANEQFF.